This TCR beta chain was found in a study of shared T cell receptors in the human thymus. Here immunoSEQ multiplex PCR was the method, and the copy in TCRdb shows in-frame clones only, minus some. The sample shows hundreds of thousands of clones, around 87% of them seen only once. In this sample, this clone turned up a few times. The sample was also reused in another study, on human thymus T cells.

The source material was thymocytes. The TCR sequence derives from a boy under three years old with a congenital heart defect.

The DNA for the CDR3 is TGTGCCAGCAGTTACCCTGACACCCCAGCGAACACTGAAGCTTTCTTT. Translation: CASSYPDTPANTEAFF. The V and J genes are TRBV6-6 and TRBJ1-1; no definite D call. V was trimmed by 2 bases and J by 1 base, leaving 14 bases between them. CDR1 MNHNY and CDR2 SVGAGI come from the germline V gene (reference sequence). This CDR3 contains 16 residues.